This TCR beta chain was documented in a study of cytomegalovirus exposure and HLA in healthy donors. Libraries were prepared by immunoSEQ multiplex PCR; TCRdb keeps only in-frame clonotypes and omits some of them. There are around 300,000 clones in the sample; about 86% occur only once, and 1% lies in the top ten. The CDR3 totals 15 residues. Per germline, CDR1 SGHVS and CDR2 FQNEAQ. The trim removed 1 base at V and 7 bases at J, leaving 5 bases unmatched. This chain joins TRBV7-8 and TRBJ2-1, with 9 bases aligning to TRBD2. The clonotype was recovered from a woman between 18 and 29 years old in good health and CMV-seronegative. The specimen sequenced was PBMCs. The CDR3: CASSLVAGALNEQFF. As DNA, the CDR3 is TGTGCCAGCAGCTTAGTAGCGGGGGCTTTGAATGAGCAGTTCTTC.